The following is a T cell receptor beta chain sequence with its context. Only a few counts were recorded for this clone. Its antigen is not yet known. No base quality values were provided; no much bigger clone lies one nucleotide off. This sample is drawn from a study of blood T cell repertoires in COVID-19 (dated by TCRdb to about 2020). For context, the study as a whole: Samples from collaborators originated in the United States, Italy and Spain and spanned both the acute and convalescent phases of COVID-19. HLA class I and class II types, where available, came from metadata supplied by the sample provider rather than from assay-based typing. Samples were obtained from the ongoing ImmuneRACE study (first 160 participants) and from 1,200 or so subjects provided by 6 global collaborators. The material from the prospective study consisted of cDNA or gDNA derived from T cells, B-cell-depleted T cells, or PBMCs. Sample metadata almost always included a de-identified subject ID, COVID-19 status, age in years and sex. The dataset comprised deeply sampled blood TCRbeta repertoires from subjects exposed to, actively infected with, or recovered from COVID-19. The repertoires were released in a freely available public database intended as a resource for research on the immune response to SARS-CoV-2. General study outcomes and caveats: How much clinical and demographic metadata was included differed by source and by participant, and the metadata was provided uncurated.

Collaborating institutions collected whole blood in K2EDTA tubes following their own protocols. Collaborator samples were shipped for TCRbeta analysis as frozen whole blood, isolated PBMCs, or DNA extracted from either sample type. CDR1 and CDR2 were assigned from the germline V gene as SGDLS and YYNGEE. Trimming takes 0 bases from V and 4 bases from J, and the germline ends sit 18 bases apart. From its cysteine to its phenylalanine, the CDR3 spans 17 amino acids. Just CDR3 DNA is preserved here, 51 bases in frame from base 1. TCRbeta CDR3 regions were amplified from genomic DNA by means of the immunoSEQ Assay, a bias-controlled multiplex PCR. The study's own analysis went as follows. Nucleated cell counts per sample were estimated from amplification of reference gene primers within the assay. To quantify the absolute abundance of each unique TCRbeta CDR3 rearrangement, sequence reads were collapsed and filtered. For each sample, productive Simpson clonality was calculated as the square root of Simpson's diversity index across productive rearrangements. The immuneACCESS repertoire file appears here via TCRdb, limited to in-frame rearrangements. These files lack a portion of the clones; in checked studies, under half of the deficit traces to unresolved V genes, and the cause of the others is not known. The D gene and trimming were derived from the DNA, and the V and J assignments and clone size from that table. In this sample the table shows about 29,000 clones, 86% of which occur a single time. The ten top clones hold nearly 25% of the sample.

The chain was built from TRBV9 and TRBJ2-3, with the D gene call left open. The specimen was peripheral blood. The clonotype originates from a human donor with active COVID-19. The donor label of this sample is uncertain. In nucleotide form, the sequence is TGTGCCAGCAGCGTAGAGGCAGGCCGGTCTGTGGCAGATACGCAGTATTTT. Its product reads: CASSVEAGRSVADTQYF.